The rows below give T cell receptor beta chains drawn from one sample of a study of T-cell reconstitution after alpha-beta-depleted transplantation in children. From the PCR reads, TCRdb called clonotypes with MiXCR, one entry per CDR3 protein. Of fewer than 700,000 distinct CDR3 sequences listed, over 10% are singletons. The material sequenced was PBMCs, mostly from graft donor cells, taken 360 days after TCRalphabeta/CD19-depleted stem cell transplant. The receptors here all came from a male patient younger than 18 who had a stem cell transplant for acute myeloid leukemia, so the T cells may come from the graft donor. The CDR3 runs from the conserved cysteine through the conserved F or W. A D gene is named only where the DNA matches it firmly. Clone size appears in some rows only: once, few, many, or a class for an expanded clone.

clone_size j_call v_call d_call cdr3_aa cdr3_nt
. TRBJ2-7 TRBV20-1 TRBD2 CSAKSGTSGRYEKYF TGCAGTGCTAAGTCCGGGACTAGCGGGAGATACGAGAAGTACTTC
. TRBJ2-2 TRBV12-3/TRBV12-4 . CASSGDDGPQNTGELFF TGTGCCAGCAGCGGAGATGACGGCCCTCAAAACACCGGGGAGCTGTTTTTT
few TRBJ2-7 TRBV7-9 TRBD1 CASSSKGTGNSYEQYF TGTGCCAGCAGCTCCAAAGGGACAGGGAACTCCTACGAGCAGTACTTC
. TRBJ1-4 TRBV20-1 . CSARSGINLEKLFF TGCAGTGCTCGTTCCGGGATCAACCTTGAAAAACTGTTTTTT
. TRBJ2-2 TRBV7-4 . CASPELFF TGTGCCAGCCCGGAGCTGTTTTTT
many TRBJ2-1 TRBV29-1 . CSVRQIYNEQFF TGCAGCGTCCGACAGATCTACAATGAGCAGTTCTTC
many TRBJ2-4 TRBV4-3 . CASSQDDRGFAKNIQYF TGCGCCAGCAGCCAAGATGATCGTGGGTTCGCCAAAAACATTCAGTACTTC
. TRBJ2-7 TRBV19 . CASSLRMGFYEQYF TGTGCCAGTAGTTTACGGATGGGGTTCTACGAGCAGTACTTC
. TRBJ2-2 TRBV20-1 . CSARKIRGTGELFF TGCAGTGCTAGAAAAATCAGGGGCACCGGGGAGCTGTTTTTT
many TRBJ1-2 TRBV29-1 . CSVGGRVGYGYTF TGCAGCGTTGGAGGCAGGGTTGGCTATGGCTACACCTTC
many TRBJ1-4 TRBV4-3 . CASSHAGLDSEKLFF TGCGCCAGCAGCCACGCGGGACTGGATTCTGAAAAACTGTTTTTT
. TRBJ2-2 TRBV25-1 . CASSEVQGGTGELFF TGTGCCAGCAGTGAAGTACAGGGTGGCACCGGGGAGCTGTTTTTT
. TRBJ2-1 TRBV7-9 . CASSLGRTPYNEQFF TGTGCCAGCAGCTTAGGACGGACCCCTTACAATGAGCAGTTCTTC
few TRBJ2-2 TRBV24-1 . CATSDRRGYANTGELFF TGTGCCACCAGTGATCGCCGGGGTTACGCGAACACCGGGGAGCTGTTTTTT
many TRBJ2-1 TRBV18 . CASSPRGSWYNEQFF TGTGCCAGCTCTCCTAGGGGATCTTGGTACAATGAGCAGTTCTTC
many TRBJ2-3 TRBV7-2 TRBD2 CASSLALAVTDTQYF TGTGCCAGCAGCTTAGCCCTAGCGGTCACAGATACGCAGTATTTT
few TRBJ2-7 TRBV20-1 TRBD2 CSAPKGAGGGTEQYF TGCAGTGCCCCAAAGGGAGCGGGAGGGGGAACCGAGCAGTACTTC
. TRBJ2-3 TRBV12-3/TRBV12-4 . CASSEAHSSTDTQYF TGTGCCAGCAGCGAGGCCCATTCTAGCACAGATACGCAGTATTTT
. TRBJ2-1 TRBV6-2/TRBV6-3 TRBD2 CAITAGTSGMISYNEQFF TGTGCCATTACAGCCGGGACTAGCGGGATGATCTCCTACAATGAGCAGTTCTTC
. TRBJ2-1 TRBV3-1 . CASSQFYEQFF TGTGCCAGCAGCCAATTCTATGAGCAGTTCTTC
. TRBJ2-3 TRBV20-1 TRBD2 CSARGSSGRAVTADTQYF TGCAGTGCTAGGGGCTCTAGCGGGAGGGCCGTAACCGCAGATACGCAGTATTTT
few TRBJ2-2 TRBV5-1 . CASSLKSIGFTNTGELFF TGCGCCAGCAGCTTGAAATCGATAGGCTTCACAAACACCGGGGAGCTGTTTTTT
many TRBJ2-7 TRBV6-1 TRBD1 CASRTGGSHEQYF TGTGCCAGCAGGACAGGGGGCTCCCACGAGCAGTACTTC
few TRBJ2-1 TRBV9 . CASSVGARSYNEQFF TGTGCCAGCAGCGTAGGCGCCCGCTCCTACAATGAGCAGTTCTTC
few TRBJ2-1 TRBV5-1 TRBD2 CASSLGGSGLYNEQFF TGCGCCAGCAGCTTGGGTGGTAGCGGGCTTTACAATGAGCAGTTCTTC
. TRBJ2-7 TRBV6-1 . CASSEARGSTVDF TGTGCCAGCAGTGAAGCGAGAGGGTCGACGGTCGACTTC